What follows are 27 T cell receptor beta chains derived from one specimen sequenced in a study of T-cell memory formation after mild COVID-19. One entry per CDR3 protein, called by TCRdb with MiXCR from the 5' RACE reads. The sample consists of 450,000 or so distinct CDR3 sequences, 20% of them appearing once. The sequencing input was PBMCs or a T cell subset sorted from them (not recorded which). The receptor source for this set is an adult woman who had mild COVID-19 (a few samples of this study predate the infection). Cell type and time point are not known.

This clonotype was found a few times. The J gene is TRBJ2-7, the V gene TRBV9; TRBD1 matches 8 bases. Looked up from germline, CDR1 is SGDLS and CDR2 is YYNGEE. The CDR3 totals 14 residues. V lost 0 bases and J lost 3; bases outside the gene matches: 2. As DNA, the CDR3 is TGTGCCAGCAGCGTAGCCGGGACAGGCTACGAGCAGTACTTC. It is translated as CASSVAGTGYEQYF.

The rearrangement joins TRBV4-1 to TRBJ1-3; D is unresolved. Germline V gene lookup returns CDR1 MGHRA and CDR2 YSYEKL. V was clipped by 1 base and J by 0 bases, with 7 bases between them. The CDR3 consists of 15 residues. The CDR3 coding sequence is TGCGCCAGCAGCCAAGGCCGGCTCTCTGGAAACACCATATATTTT. This gives the protein CASSQGRLSGNTIYF.

V and J are TRBV12-3 or TRBV12-4 and TRBJ1-2, with D tentatively TRBD1 (5 bases). The V gene lost 4 bases and the J gene lost 3 bases, with 9 bases spanning the gap. CDR3 size: 13 residues. The CDR3 region is CASSSGRHYGYTF. The DNA of the CDR3 is TGTGCCAGCAGTTCGGGACGGCACTATGGCTACACCTTC.

This chain links TRBV29-1 with TRBJ1-6; 7 bases are a match to TRBD1. Losses at the gene ends were 6 bases for V and 5 bases for J; bases not matched to a gene: 4. The CDR3 has 13 residues. CDR1 is SQVTM and CDR2 is ANQGSEA in the germline V gene. This chain's CDR3 is CSVDQGDNSPLHF. As DNA, the CDR3 is TGCAGCGTGGACCAGGGGGATAATTCACCCCTCCACTTT. Supplemented by reference TRBV29-1 and TRBJ1-6, the full variable domain reads SAVISQKPSRDICQRGTSLTIQCQVDSQVTMMFWYRQQPGQSLTLIATANQGSEATYESGFVIDKFPISRPNLTFSTLTVSNMSPEDSSIYLCSVDQGDNSPLHFGNGTRLTVT.

This clonotype was seen more than once but under ten times. The gene calls are TRBV9 and TRBJ2-7; weak D call: TRBD1 (5 bases). Trimming pared 4 bases from V and 2 bases from J, leaving 10 bases between. The CDR3 length is 13 residues. Looked up from germline, CDR1 is SGDLS and CDR2 is YYNGEE. This chain's CDR3 is CASSLGHTYEQYF. Here the CDR3 DNA reads TGTGCCAGCAGCCTTGGACATACCTACGAGCAGTACTTC.

The genes are TRBV19 and TRBJ2-1; TRBD2 matches at 8 bases. The CDR3 totals 13 residues. The germline CDR1 and CDR2 sequences are LNHDA and SQIVND (reference sequence). Trimming cost V 3 bases and J 10 bases; bases outside gene matches: 5. This CDR3 reads CASSIDGRGEQFF. The CDR3 nucleotides read TGTGCCAGTAGTATTGACGGGAGGGGAGAGCAGTTCTTC.

This clonotype was counted only a few times. The CDR3 sequence is CASSQLIGGDYEQYF. CDR3 nucleotide sequence: TGCGCCAGCAGCCAACTCATCGGGGGGGACTACGAGCAGTACTTC. The J gene is TRBJ2-7, the V gene TRBV4-1, with 8 nucleotides matching TRBD2. This CDR3 comprises 15 residues. Trimming cost V 2 bases and J 3 bases; bases outside gene matches: 6. Germline CDR1 and CDR2: MGHRA and YSYEKL.

The CDR3 here is CASSPGLAGAVSTDTQYF. In nucleotides, the CDR3 is TGTGCCAGCAGTCCTGGACTAGCGGGGGCGGTTAGCACAGATACGCAGTATTTT. The genes are TRBV3-1 and TRBJ2-3, with 13 bases that match TRBD2. The length of the CDR3 is 18 residues. Germline V gene sequence: CDR1 LGHDT, CDR2 YNNKEL (reference sequence). Trimming at V came to 6 bases and at J to 0 bases, leaving 9 bases not matched to a gene.

The chain carries TRBV4-1 and TRBJ1-1; TRBD1 matches 11 bases. Germline loops: CDR1 MGHRA, CDR2 YSYEKL. The CDR3 contains 19 residues. Losses at the gene ends were 3 bases for V and 1 base for J; bases not matched to a gene: 13. The CDR3 sequence: CASSHPWTGGKGKNTEAFF. Written as DNA, the CDR3 is TGCGCCAGCAGCCATCCTTGGACAGGGGGCAAAGGAAAGAACACTGAAGCTTTCTTT.

This clonotype appeared a few times. The V call is TRBV6-1, the J call TRBJ1-2; a weak D match, TRBD1 (5 bases). The germline CDR1 and CDR2 sequences are MNHNS and SASEGT. The germline V and J ends were trimmed by 2 bases and 5 bases, with 9 bases remaining between them. This CDR3 has 13 residues. CDR3: CASSEPGRYGYTF. The CDR3 nucleotides are TGTGCCAGCAGTGAACCAGGGAGGTATGGCTACACCTTC.

The chain joins TRBV9 to TRBJ2-7; D unresolved. The CDR3 covers 13 residues. Trimming removed 3 bases at V and 4 bases at J, with 11 bases between. The germline V gene encodes CDR1 SGDLS and CDR2 YYNGEE. The CDR3 loop reads CASSAPVGYEQYF. CDR3 DNA: TGTGCCAGCAGCGCCCCCGTTGGATACGAGCAGTACTTC.

This chain links TRBV5-1 with TRBJ2-3; 13 nucleotides align to TRBD2. V dropped 0 bases and J dropped 4; count of bases not matched to a gene: 11. This CDR3 is 19 amino acids long. CDR1 and CDR2 from the germline V gene are SGHRS and YFSETQ. The CDR3 sequence: CASSLAGTSGVPTADTQYF. The DNA for the CDR3 is TGCGCCAGCAGCTTGGCGGGGACTAGCGGGGTCCCCACAGCAGATACGCAGTATTTT.

This clonotype was seen a few times. V is TRBV5-6 and J is TRBJ2-5; D not certain. CDR1 SGHDT and CDR2 YYEEEE come from the germline V gene. The CDR3 is made up of 14 amino acids. Trimming took 4 bases from V and 3 from J, leaving 13 bases between them. The CDR3 loop is CASSNRGVKETQYF. The DNA of the CDR3 is TGTGCCAGCAGCAACCGTGGGGTAAAAGAGACCCAGTACTTC.

The rearrangement joins TRBV10-3 to TRBJ1-6; possibly TRBD1 for D (6 bases). Germline V CDR1 and CDR2: ENHRY, SYGVKD. V was trimmed by 3 bases and J by 7 bases, leaving 19 bases between them. The CDR3 has 17 residues. DNA for the CDR3: TGTGCCATCAGTGAAGTCAGGGGAGGATTTCGCAATTCACCCCTCCACTTT. Its protein is CAISEVRGGFRNSPLHF.

This clonotype was seen a handful of times. The chain couples TRBV6-5 to TRBJ2-3; tentatively, D is TRBD1 or TRBD2 (5 bases each). CDR3 length: 15 residues. V lost 7 bases, J lost 2 bases, and 16 bases lay in between. Per the germline V gene, CDR1 is MNHEY and CDR2 is SVGAGI. CDR3 sequence (DNA): TGTGCCAGCACTGAGGGGCTCTCCCACACAGATACGCAGTATTTT. Translating it yields CASTEGLSHTDTQYF.

V and J are TRBV21-1 and TRBJ2-5; the table's D call, TRBD1, has no DNA check behind it. TRBV21-1 represents a pseudogene. The CDR3 length is 15 residues. The CDR3, as DNA: TGTGCCAGCAGCTCCTGGACAGGGCGAAGGGAGACCCAGTACTTC. Protein: CASSSWTGRRETQYF.

This clonotype occurred a few times. The chain recombines TRBV9 with TRBJ2-3; 10 positions agree with TRBD2. The CDR3 is 14 amino acids. CDR1 is SGDLS and CDR2 is YYNGEE in the germline V gene. Trimming cost V 4 bases and J 5 bases; bases outside gene matches: 4. The CDR3 nucleotides read TGTGCCAGCAGCCCGGGACTAGCGCAAGATACGCAGTATTTT. This translates into CASSPGLAQDTQYF. Complete variable domain (other parts from reference TRBV9 and TRBJ2-3): DSGVTQTPKHLITATGQRVTLRCSPRSGDLSVYWYQQSLDQGLQFLIQYYNGEERAKGNILERFSAQQFPDLHSELNLSSLELGDSALYFCASSPGLAQDTQYFGPGTRLTVL.

This chain joins TRBV9 and TRBJ2-1, with TRBD2 as a possible D gene (5 bases). In germline, CDR1 is SGDLS, CDR2 YYNGEE. The CDR3 is 13 amino acids. Deletions cut 6 bases from V and 4 bases from J, with 11 bases between. The CDR3 bases are TGTGCCAGCAAGGACTCACTGTACAATGAGCAGTTCTTC. It yields the protein CASKDSLYNEQFF.

V is TRBV18 and J is TRBJ1-5; D not resolved. This CDR3 has 16 residues. Germline V gene sequence: CDR1 KGHSH, CDR2 LQKENI. V lost 1 base and J lost 8, with 18 bases in between. The CDR3 region is CASSPRAADPGEPQHF. CDR3 DNA sequence: TGTGCCAGCTCACCACGGGCAGCGGACCCGGGAGAGCCCCAGCATTTT. Variable domain in full (rest from reference TRBV18 and TRBJ1-5): NAGVMQNPRHLVRRRGQEARLRCSPMKGHSHVYWYRQLPEEGLKFMVYLQKENIIDESGMPKERFSAEFPKEGPSILRIQQVVRGDSAAYFCASSPRAADPGEPQHFGDGTRLSIL.

In regard to this clonotype: A junction end diverges from the germline sequence, so it may reflect a read error. The chain has TRBV20-1 and TRBJ2-1, with D possibly being TRBD2 (5 bases). The CDR3 covers 11 residues. Germline values: CDR1 DFQATT, CDR2 SNEGSKA (reference sequence). CDR3 bases: TGCAGTACTAGAGAACGAACTGAGCAGTTCTTC. This codes for CSTRERTEQFF.

The genes are TRBV6-5 and TRBJ2-1; 9 nucleotides match TRBD2. The CDR3 loop spans 15 amino acids. Trimming cost V 10 bases and J 5 bases; bases outside gene matches: 12. Germline-derived CDR1 and CDR2 are MNHEY and SVGAGI. The DNA for the CDR3 is TGTGCCACCGCTAGCGGGGCCGCGGGGGACAATGAGCAGTTCTTC. This encodes CATASGAAGDNEQFF.

This rearrangement joins TRBV4-1 to TRBJ1-5; tentatively, D is TRBD1 (6 bases). Trimming shortened V by 2 bases and J by 4 bases, and 12 bases separated the two germline ends. CDR1 is MGHRA, CDR2 YSYEKL, per germline. The CDR3 runs 15 residues. The CDR3, as DNA: TGCGCCAGCAGCCAACGACAGGCAAATAATCAGCCCCAGCATTTT. It is translated as CASSQRQANNQPQHF.

This chain joins TRBV5-1 and TRBJ2-4; D call uncertain. V gave up 3 bases and J gave up 7 bases, with 14 bases separating them. Germline-derived CDR1 and CDR2 are SGHRS and YFSETQ. The CDR3 is 14 amino acids. The CDR3 loop reads CASSYILGSNIQYF. Here the CDR3 DNA reads TGCGCCAGCAGCTATATATTAGGCTCGAACATTCAGTACTTC.

This clonotype was seen only a few times. The CDR3 spells CAWSVGQGITEAFF. The CDR3 nucleotides read TGTGCCTGGAGTGTCGGACAGGGGATCACTGAAGCTTTCTTT. The V call is TRBV30, the J call TRBJ1-1; TRBD1 agrees at 9 bases. V lost 0 bases and J lost 4; bases outside the gene matches: 3. This CDR3 has 14 amino acids. Germline V gene lookup returns CDR1 GTSNPN and CDR2 SVGIG (reference sequence).

The chain employs TRBV20-1 and TRBJ2-7; 10 bases match TRBD1. From germline, CDR1 is DFQATT and CDR2 SNEGSKA (reference sequence). The length of the CDR3 is 13 residues. With V trimmed by 7 bases and J by 0 bases, 3 bases remained unmatched. CDR3 in DNA: TGCAGTGTTGGACAGGGGGTCTCCTACGAGCAGTACTTC. It encodes CSVGQGVSYEQYF.

Here the CDR3 reads CASSSGQGGLYTGELFF. The CDR3 DNA is TGTGCCAGCAGTTCCGGACAGGGGGGATTATACACCGGGGAGCTGTTTTTT. The rearrangement uses TRBV7-6 and TRBJ2-2, with 10 positions matching TRBD1. This CDR3 is 17 amino acids long. V lost 6 bases, J lost 3 bases, and 10 bases stayed unmatched. CDR1 and CDR2 from the germline V gene are SGHVS and FNYEAQ.

This clonotype was counted at least ten times. CDR3 DNA sequence: TGTGCCAGCAGCTTCCACCTTGGACAGGCGAACACTGAAGCTTTCTTT. Translated, it gives CASSFHLGQANTEAFF. The V gene is TRBV7-3, the J gene TRBJ1-1; 7 nucleotides line up with TRBD1. This CDR3 contains 16 residues. Per the germline V gene, CDR1 is SGHTA and CDR2 is FQGTGA. The trim removed 3 bases at V and 1 base at J, leaving 8 bases unmatched.